What follows are 25 T cell receptor beta chains derived from one specimen sequenced in a study of blood T cell repertoires in COVID-19. TCRdb keeps only in-frame clones here, not all; method: immunoSEQ multiplex PCR. The table has fewer than 350,000 clones, roughly 90% seen once; the top ten hold less than 2%. Input material: PBMCs or T cells enriched from blood (not recorded which). Receptors originate from a woman between 18 and 29 years old with acute COVID-19.

V is TRBV7-9 and J is TRBJ2-3; weak D call: TRBD2 (6 bases). Germline V gene lookup returns CDR1 SEHNR and CDR2 FQNEAQ (reference sequence). The CDR3 runs to 18 residues. V lost 1 base and J 2 bases, leaving 19 bases between the germline ends. The CDR3: CASSLEGLAGRTTDTQYF. CDR3 coding DNA: TGTGCCAGCAGCTTAGAGGGTTTGGCAGGGAGGACCACAGATACGCAGTATTTT. Combining the CDR3 with reference TRBV7-9 and TRBJ2-3 gives the whole variable domain DTGVSQNPRHKITKRGQNVTFRCDPISEHNRLYWYRQTLGQGPEFLTYFQNEAQLEKSRLLSDRFSAERPKGSFSTLEIQRTEQGDSAMYLCASSLEGLAGRTTDTQYFGPGTRLTVL.

A single count supports this clone. The V and J genes are TRBV18 and TRBJ2-7; 7 positions match TRBD2. CDR1 and CDR2 from the germline V gene are KGHSH and LQKENI. This CDR3 comprises 15 residues. V lost 3 bases and J lost 3; bases outside the gene matches: 8. CDR3 region: CASSPSGTLSYEQYF. The CDR3, as DNA: TGTGCCAGCTCACCCAGCGGGACCCTCAGCTACGAGCAGTACTTC.

In DNA, the CDR3 is TGTGCCAGCAGTTACTCAGGGGCCGTGGATCAGCCCCAGCATTTT. This gives the protein CASSYSGAVDQPQHF. V gene TRBV6-5 combines with J gene TRBJ1-5; D may be TRBD1 (5 bases). V gave up 0 bases and J gave up 5 bases, with 11 bases separating them. The CDR3 is made up of 15 amino acids. CDR1 is MNHEY and CDR2 is SVGAGI in the germline V gene.

The chain uses TRBV18 and TRBJ2-7, with 7 bases that match TRBD2. From germline, CDR1 is KGHSH and CDR2 LQKENI. The CDR3 sequence is 15 residues long. V gave up 5 bases and J gave up 2 bases; unmatched junction bases: 9. DNA of the CDR3: TGTGCCAGCTCAGCCAATACTGGACTAGCCTACGAGCAGTACTTC. Encoded protein: CASSANTGLAYEQYF.

A word on this clone: At the DNA level, this CDR3 is encoded by other sequences in the same sample as well. The chain uses TRBV30 and TRBJ2-2; 14 bases align to TRBD2. Looked up from germline, CDR1 is GTSNPN and CDR2 is SVGIG (reference sequence). V shed 3 bases, J shed 0 bases, and the junction held 0 bases outside the gene matches. The CDR3 runs 16 residues. The CDR3 DNA sequence: TGTGCCTGGAGGGGACTAGCGGGAGCGAACACCGGGGAGCTGTTTTTT. Encoded protein: CAWRGLAGANTGELFF.

The chain couples TRBV24-1 to TRBJ1-2, with D possibly TRBD1 on 6 matching bases. Trimming stripped 4 bases from V and 6 bases from J, with 17 bases between. The CDR3 has 15 amino acids. CDR1 is KGHDR and CDR2 is SFDVKD in the germline V gene. CDR3 in amino acids: CATSESGGVGDGYTF. The CDR3 region has the DNA TGTGCCACCAGTGAGTCGGGGGGCGTTGGAGATGGCTACACCTTC.

The chain is built from TRBV7-2 and TRBJ1-2, with 7 bases aligning to TRBD1. The germline gives CDR1 SGHTA, CDR2 FQGNSA. V was pared by 5 bases and J by 4 bases, with 13 bases of the junction left unmatched. The CDR3 contains 16 residues. CDR3 nucleotides: TGTGCCAGCAGCGCACCGGGAGCAGGGGGAGGCTATGGCTACACCTTC. Protein: CASSAPGAGGGYGYTF.

The rearrangement joins TRBV11-1 to TRBJ1-1; D is uncertain. This CDR3 region has 15 residues. Germline V gives CDR1 SGHAT, CDR2 FQDESV (reference sequence). Trimming removed 5 bases from V and 0 bases from J, with 13 bases in between. CDR3 nucleotides: TGTGCCAGCAGCCCGAGGCCTCAAGTGAACACTGAAGCTTTCTTT. Its protein is CASSPRPQVNTEAFF.

The V call is TRBV28, the J call TRBJ1-2, with D possibly matching TRBD1 (6 bases). This CDR3 has 13 residues. V lost 6 bases, J lost 7 bases, and 15 bases lay in between. Per germline, CDR1 MDHEN and CDR2 SYDVKM. CDR3 in amino acids: CASSLRGMSGYTF. CDR3 bases: TGTGCCAGCAGCTTAAGGGGGATGAGTGGCTACACCTTC.

This chain connects TRBV11-3 to TRBJ2-2, with a weak D call TRBD2 (6 bases). In germline, CDR1 is SGHNT, CDR2 YENEEA. The ends were cut back, 1 base at V and 0 bases at J, with 6 bases in the middle. This CDR3 is 15 amino acids long. The CDR3 region is CASSLGGANTGELFF. CDR3 bases: TGTGCCAGCAGCTTAGGGGGGGCGAACACCGGGGAGCTGTTTTTT.

The gene calls are TRBV27 and TRBJ1-2, with D hard to call. Trimming pared 2 bases from V and 0 bases from J, leaving 10 bases between. Germline lookup yields CDR1 MNHEY and CDR2 SMNVEV (reference sequence). The CDR3 consists of 15 residues. The CDR3 loop reads CASSLLRGANYGYTF. In DNA form, the CDR3 reads TGTGCCAGCAGTTTACTTCGAGGCGCTAACTATGGCTACACCTTC.

The chain recombines TRBV6-5 with TRBJ2-7; TRBD2 matches 13 bases. The germline V gene has CDR1 MNHEY and CDR2 SVGAGI. The CDR3 loop spans 15 amino acids. Unmatched junction bases numbered 7, after V lost 5 bases and J lost 6 bases. The CDR3 here is CASSPRTSGSGEQYF. DNA for the CDR3: TGTGCCAGCAGTCCACGGACTAGCGGGAGTGGCGAGCAGTACTTC.

This clone was counted between two and nine times. The genes are TRBV19 and TRBJ2-7; TRBD1 might be the D (5 bases). V lost 8 bases and J 0 bases, leaving 11 bases between the germline ends. This CDR3 region has 13 residues. Germline CDR1 reads LNHDA; CDR2 reads SQIVND (reference sequence). DNA of the CDR3: TGTGCCAGTCGACAGTCGAGCTCCTACGAGCAGTACTTC. Amino acid sequence: CASRQSSSYEQYF.

This chain connects TRBV6-2 or TRBV6-3 to TRBJ2-7; D may be TRBD1 (6 bases). V gave up 5 bases and J gave up 2 bases, with 16 bases separating them. The CDR3 has 15 amino acids. Looked up from germline, CDR1 is MNHEY and CDR2 is SVGEGT. In nucleotides, the CDR3 is TGTGCCAGCAGTCCAACAGGGCAGGGCACCTACGAGCAGTACTTC. Its protein is CASSPTGQGTYEQYF.

The chain uses TRBV6-5 and TRBJ1-1; D gene uncertain. V shed 2 bases and J shed 1 base, with 8 bases lying between them. This CDR3 is built from 14 residues. CDR1 is MNHEY and CDR2 is SVGAGI in the germline V gene. CDR3 protein: CASSYGTENTEAFF. The CDR3 region has the DNA TGTGCCAGCAGTTACGGTACAGAGAACACTGAAGCTTTCTTT.

The rearrangement uses TRBV29-1 and TRBJ1-1; tentatively, D is TRBD1 (5 bases). With 2 bases removed from V and 1 base from J, the gap between germline ends came to 11 bases. Germline V gives CDR1 SQVTM, CDR2 ANQGSEA. The CDR3 has 14 residues. In DNA form, the CDR3 reads TGCAGCGTTGAATATAGACAGAAGAACACTGAAGCTTTCTTT. Encoded protein: CSVEYRQKNTEAFF.

The chain recombines TRBV16 with TRBJ1-1; D unresolved. CDR1 and CDR2 from the germline V gene are KGHSY and FQNENV. CDR3 length: 20 residues. V lost 3 bases to trimming and J lost 5 bases, with 31 bases between them. The CDR3: CASSHRDMARLTRRETEAFF. The CDR3 DNA follows: TGTGCCAGCAGCCACCGCGACATGGCTAGACTAACACGAAGGGAGACTGAAGCTTTCTTT.

The rearrangement uses TRBV30 and TRBJ2-3; D perhaps matches TRBD2 (5 bases). From germline, CDR1 is GTSNPN and CDR2 SVGIG (reference sequence). This CDR3 is 13 amino acids long. Trimming shortened V by 1 base and J by 8 bases, and 13 bases separated the two germline ends. CDR3 loop: CAWSDLPGFTQYF. CDR3 coding DNA: TGTGCCTGGAGTGACTTACCGGGGTTTACGCAGTATTTT.

The rearrangement links TRBV5-1 to TRBJ2-7, with 7 nucleotides matching TRBD1. The V and J ends lost 0 bases and 2 bases, in that order; junction bases with no gene match: 5. Germline V gives CDR1 SGHRS, CDR2 YFSETQ. The CDR3 length is 15 residues. In DNA, the CDR3 is TGCGCCAGCAGCTTGGGACAGGGTTTTGCCTACGAGCAGTACTTC. Protein sequence: CASSLGQGFAYEQYF.

V gene TRBV29-1 combines with J gene TRBJ2-1; D unresolved. Per germline, CDR1 SQVTM and CDR2 ANQGSEA. This CDR3 region has 12 residues. The germline V and J ends were trimmed by 6 bases and 5 bases, with 11 bases remaining between them. The CDR3 DNA sequence: TGCAGCGTCCGTAGGCTAGACAATGAGCAGTTCTTC. It translates to CSVRRLDNEQFF.

The J gene is TRBJ1-6, the V gene TRBV4-1, with TRBD1 matching 8 bases. Germline values: CDR1 MGHRA, CDR2 YSYEKL. Trimming at V came to 2 bases and at J to 7 bases, leaving 1 base not matched to a gene. This CDR3 has 14 residues. CDR3 bases: TGCGCCAGCAGCCAACAGGGGGCCAATTCACCCCTCCACTTT. This codes for CASSQQGANSPLHF.

V is TRBV7-3 and J is TRBJ2-2, with a possible D match to TRBD1 (5 bases). Trimming left V 2 bases short and J 5 bases short, with 6 bases between. CDR1 SGHTA and CDR2 FQGTGA come from the germline V gene. The CDR3 consists of 13 residues. CDR3 region: CASSLQGTGELFF. CDR3 DNA sequence: TGTGCCAGCAGCTTACAGGGAACCGGGGAGCTGTTTTTT.

V and J are TRBV11-2 and TRBJ2-7, with 13 bases lining up with TRBD2. The germline CDR1 and CDR2 sequences are SGHAT and FQNNGV. The CDR3 is 18 amino acids. The V gene end was trimmed by 5 bases and the J gene end by 4 bases; junction bases not matched to a gene: 14. CDR3 DNA: TGTGCCAGCAGCACTAGCGGGAGGGCCCCATCCGACCTATACGAGCAGTACTTC. Residues: CASSTSGRAPSDLYEQYF.

Note on this clone: In the same sample, other DNA sequences code for this CDR3. CDR3 bases: TGTGCCAGCAGTTACTCCCCGGGACAGGGCTACAATGAGCAGTTCTTC. This codes for CASSYSPGQGYNEQFF. The genes are TRBV6-2 or TRBV6-3 and TRBJ2-1, with 9 bases matching TRBD1. In germline, CDR1 is MNHEY, CDR2 SVGEGT. There are 16 residues in the CDR3. Trimming at V came to 0 bases and at J to 3 bases, leaving 3 bases not matched to a gene.

This chain joins TRBV7-9 and TRBJ2-7; 9 nucleotides agree with TRBD2. CDR1 is SEHNR, CDR2 FQNEAQ, per germline (reference sequence). V was pared by 4 bases and J by 3 bases, with 7 bases of the junction left unmatched. The CDR3 totals 15 residues. The CDR3 protein is CASSSGGRALYEQYF. The DNA of the CDR3 is TGTGCCAGCAGCTCGGGCGGGAGGGCTCTCTACGAGCAGTACTTC.